This entry lists 2 T cell receptor beta chains sequenced from one sample in a study of technical replicates of blood from four donors. Libraries were prepared by immunoSEQ multiplex PCR; TCRdb keeps only in-frame clonotypes and omits some of them. The sample carries about 63,000 clones, around 87% recorded once. Material: PBMCs. Receptor source: a human donor in good health. Some clones in this sample may be carry-over from other donors' samples.

The V gene is TRBV5-3, the J gene TRBJ2-7, with TRBD2 as a possible D gene (5 bases). TRBV5-3 is an ORF, with its function uncertain. This CDR3 has 15 residues. V was pared by 4 bases and J by 3 bases, with 17 bases between. CDR3 sequence reads: CARSPARESLYEQYF. CDR3 DNA: TGTGCCAGAAGCCCCGCGAGGGAAAGTCTCTACGAGCAGTACTTC.

CDR3: CASSDPRLAGGLNTQYF. In DNA form, the CDR3 reads TGTGCCAGCAGCGACCCCAGACTAGCGGGGGGGCTAAATACGCAGTATTTT. V is TRBV2 and J is TRBJ2-3, with TRBD2 matching 14 bases. Per germline, CDR1 SNHLY and CDR2 FYNNEI. The CDR3 consists of 17 residues. Unmatched junction bases numbered 12, after V lost 6 bases and J lost 7 bases.